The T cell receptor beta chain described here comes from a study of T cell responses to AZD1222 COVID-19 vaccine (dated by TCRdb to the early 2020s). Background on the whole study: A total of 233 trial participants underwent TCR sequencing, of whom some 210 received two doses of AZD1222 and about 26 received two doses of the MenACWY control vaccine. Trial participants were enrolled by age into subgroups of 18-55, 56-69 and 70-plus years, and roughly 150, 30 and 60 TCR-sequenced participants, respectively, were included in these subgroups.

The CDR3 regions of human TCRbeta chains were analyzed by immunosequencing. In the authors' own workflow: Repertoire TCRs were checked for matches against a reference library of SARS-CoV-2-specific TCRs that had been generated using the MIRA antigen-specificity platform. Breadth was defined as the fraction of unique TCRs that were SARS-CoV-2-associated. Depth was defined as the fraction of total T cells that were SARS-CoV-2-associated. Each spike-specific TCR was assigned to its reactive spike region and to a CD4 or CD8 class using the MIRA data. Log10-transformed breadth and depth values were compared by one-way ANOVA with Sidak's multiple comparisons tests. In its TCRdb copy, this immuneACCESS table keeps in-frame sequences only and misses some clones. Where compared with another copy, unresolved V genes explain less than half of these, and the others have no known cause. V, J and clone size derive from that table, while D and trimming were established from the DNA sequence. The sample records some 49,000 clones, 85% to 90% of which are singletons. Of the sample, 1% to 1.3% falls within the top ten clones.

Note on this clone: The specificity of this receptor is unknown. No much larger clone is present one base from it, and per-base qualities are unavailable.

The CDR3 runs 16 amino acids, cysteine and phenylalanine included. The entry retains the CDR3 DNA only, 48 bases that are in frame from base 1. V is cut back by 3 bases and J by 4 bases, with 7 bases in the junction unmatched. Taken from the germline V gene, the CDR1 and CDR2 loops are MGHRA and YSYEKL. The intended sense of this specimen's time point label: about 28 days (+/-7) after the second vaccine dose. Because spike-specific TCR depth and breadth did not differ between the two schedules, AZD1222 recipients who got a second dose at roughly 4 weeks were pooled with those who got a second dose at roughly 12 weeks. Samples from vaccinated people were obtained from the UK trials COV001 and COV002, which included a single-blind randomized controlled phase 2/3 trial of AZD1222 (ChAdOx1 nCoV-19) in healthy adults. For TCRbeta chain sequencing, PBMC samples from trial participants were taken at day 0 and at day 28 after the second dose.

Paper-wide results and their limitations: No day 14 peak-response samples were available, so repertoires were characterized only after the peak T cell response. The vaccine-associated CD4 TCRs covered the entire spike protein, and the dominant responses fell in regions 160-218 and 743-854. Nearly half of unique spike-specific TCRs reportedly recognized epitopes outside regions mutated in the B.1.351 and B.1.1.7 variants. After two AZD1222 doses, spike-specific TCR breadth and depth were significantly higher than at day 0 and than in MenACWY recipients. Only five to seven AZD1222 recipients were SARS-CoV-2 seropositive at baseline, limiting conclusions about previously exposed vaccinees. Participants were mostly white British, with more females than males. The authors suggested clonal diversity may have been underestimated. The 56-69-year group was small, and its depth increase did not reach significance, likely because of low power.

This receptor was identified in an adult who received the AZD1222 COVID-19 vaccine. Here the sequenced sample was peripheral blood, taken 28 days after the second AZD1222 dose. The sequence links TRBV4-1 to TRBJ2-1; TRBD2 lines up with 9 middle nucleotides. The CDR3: CASSHTLAGSYNEQFF. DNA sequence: TGCGCCAGCAGCCACACTCTAGCGGGGTCATACAATGAGCAGTTCTTC.